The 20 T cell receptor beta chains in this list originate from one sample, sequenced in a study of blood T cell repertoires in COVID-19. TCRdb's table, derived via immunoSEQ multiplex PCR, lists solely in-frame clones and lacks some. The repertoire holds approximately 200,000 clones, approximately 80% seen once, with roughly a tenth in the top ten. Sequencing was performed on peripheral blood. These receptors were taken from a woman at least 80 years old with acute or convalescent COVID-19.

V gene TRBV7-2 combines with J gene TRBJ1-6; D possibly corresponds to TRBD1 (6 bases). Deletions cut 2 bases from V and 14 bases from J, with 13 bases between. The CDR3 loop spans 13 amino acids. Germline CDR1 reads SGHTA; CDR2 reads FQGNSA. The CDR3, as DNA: TGTGCCAGCAGCTTAAACAGGGCGTCGTCCCTCCACTTT. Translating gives CASSLNRASSLHF. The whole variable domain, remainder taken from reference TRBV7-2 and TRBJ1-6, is GAGVSQSPSNKVTEKGKDVELRCDPISGHTALYWYRQSLGQGLEFLIYFQGNSAPDKSGLPSDRFSAERTGGSVSTLTIQRTQQEDSAVYLCASSLNRASSLHFGNGTRLTVT.

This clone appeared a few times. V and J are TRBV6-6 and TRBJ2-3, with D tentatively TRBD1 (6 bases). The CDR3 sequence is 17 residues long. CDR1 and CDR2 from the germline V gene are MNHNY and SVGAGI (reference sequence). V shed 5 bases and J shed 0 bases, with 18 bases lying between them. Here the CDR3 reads CASSPRRQDLSTDTQYF. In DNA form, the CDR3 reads TGTGCCAGCAGTCCCCGTCGACAGGACTTGAGCACAGATACGCAGTATTTT.

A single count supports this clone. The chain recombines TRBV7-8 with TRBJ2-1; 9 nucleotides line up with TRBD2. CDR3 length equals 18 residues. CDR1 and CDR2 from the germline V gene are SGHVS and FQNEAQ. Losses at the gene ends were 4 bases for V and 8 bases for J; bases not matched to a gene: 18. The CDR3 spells CASSSSELAGEVEDEQFF. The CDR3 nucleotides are TGTGCCAGCAGCTCGTCCGAATTAGCGGGGGAGGTGGAGGATGAGCAGTTCTTC. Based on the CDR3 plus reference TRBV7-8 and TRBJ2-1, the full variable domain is GAGVSQSPRYKVAKRGQDVALRCDPISGHVSLFWYQQALGQGPEFLTYFQNEAQLDKSGLPSDRFFAERPEGSVSTLKIQRTQQEDSAVYLCASSSSELAGEVEDEQFFGPGTRLTVL.

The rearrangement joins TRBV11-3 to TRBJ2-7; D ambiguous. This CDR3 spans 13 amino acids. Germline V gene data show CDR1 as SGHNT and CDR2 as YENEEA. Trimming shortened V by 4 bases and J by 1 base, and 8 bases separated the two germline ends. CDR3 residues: CASSSDISYEQYF. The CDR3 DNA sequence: TGTGCCAGCAGCTCTGACATTTCCTACGAGCAGTACTTC.

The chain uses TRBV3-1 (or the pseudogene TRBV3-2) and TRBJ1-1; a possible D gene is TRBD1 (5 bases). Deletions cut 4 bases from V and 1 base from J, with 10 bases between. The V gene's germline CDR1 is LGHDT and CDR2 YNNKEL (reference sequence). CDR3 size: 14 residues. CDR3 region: CASSRERGNTEAFF. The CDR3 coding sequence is TGTGCCAGCAGCCGGGAAAGGGGGAACACTGAAGCTTTCTTT.

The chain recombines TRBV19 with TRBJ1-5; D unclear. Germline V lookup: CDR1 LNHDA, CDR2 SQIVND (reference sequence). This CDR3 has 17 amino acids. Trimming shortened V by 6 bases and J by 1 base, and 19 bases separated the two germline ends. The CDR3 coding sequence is TGTGCCAGTAGGAGAGGGAACTGGAATAGGAGCAATCAGCCCCAGCATTTT. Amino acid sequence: CASRRGNWNRSNQPQHF.

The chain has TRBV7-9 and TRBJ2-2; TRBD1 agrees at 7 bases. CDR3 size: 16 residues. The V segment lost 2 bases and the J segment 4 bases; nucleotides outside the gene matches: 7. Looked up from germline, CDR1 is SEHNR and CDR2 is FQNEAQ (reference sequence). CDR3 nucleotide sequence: TGTGCCAGCAGCTTAACAGGGGCGGTGGTCACCGGGGAGCTGTTTTTT. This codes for CASSLTGAVVTGELFF.

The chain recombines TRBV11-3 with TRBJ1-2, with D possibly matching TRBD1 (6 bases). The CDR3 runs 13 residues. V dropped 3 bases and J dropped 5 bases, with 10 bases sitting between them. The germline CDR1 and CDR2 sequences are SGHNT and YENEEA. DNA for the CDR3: TGTGCCAGCAGCTTCGCAGGGGATTATGGCTACACCTTC. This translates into CASSFAGDYGYTF.

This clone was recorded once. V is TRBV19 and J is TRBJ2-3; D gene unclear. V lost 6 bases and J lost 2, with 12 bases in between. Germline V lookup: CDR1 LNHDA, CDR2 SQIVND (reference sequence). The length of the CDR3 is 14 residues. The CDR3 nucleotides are TGTGCCAGTAGGATATCCCCTCTCACAGATACGCAGTATTTT. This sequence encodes CASRISPLTDTQYF.

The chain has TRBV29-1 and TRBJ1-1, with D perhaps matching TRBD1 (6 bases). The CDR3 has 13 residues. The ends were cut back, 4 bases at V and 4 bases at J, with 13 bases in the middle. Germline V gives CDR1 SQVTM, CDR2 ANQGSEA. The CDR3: CSVGGGRGTEAFF. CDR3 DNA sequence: TGCAGCGTTGGAGGGGGACGCGGCACTGAAGCTTTCTTT.

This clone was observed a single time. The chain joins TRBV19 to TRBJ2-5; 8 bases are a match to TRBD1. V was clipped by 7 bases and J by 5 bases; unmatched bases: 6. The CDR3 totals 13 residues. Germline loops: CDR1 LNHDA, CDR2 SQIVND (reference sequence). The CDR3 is CASKGRGQETQYF. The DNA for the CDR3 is TGTGCCAGTAAAGGCAGGGGGCAGGAGACCCAGTACTTC.

CDR3: CASIPRPEDTEAFF. For the CDR3, the DNA is TGCGCCAGCATCCCCCGGCCAGAGGACACTGAAGCTTTCTTT. This rearrangement joins TRBV5-1 to TRBJ1-1; D remains ambiguous. Germline V gene data show CDR1 as SGHRS and CDR2 as YFSETQ. V dropped 6 bases and J dropped 3 bases, with 15 bases sitting between them. The CDR3 has 14 amino acids.

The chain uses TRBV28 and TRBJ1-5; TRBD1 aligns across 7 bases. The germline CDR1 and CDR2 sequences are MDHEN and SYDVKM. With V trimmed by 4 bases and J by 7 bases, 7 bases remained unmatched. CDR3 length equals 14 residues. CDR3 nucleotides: TGTGCCAGCAGTTGGGCAGGGGGGCAGCAGCCCCAGCATTTT. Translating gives CASSWAGGQQPQHF.

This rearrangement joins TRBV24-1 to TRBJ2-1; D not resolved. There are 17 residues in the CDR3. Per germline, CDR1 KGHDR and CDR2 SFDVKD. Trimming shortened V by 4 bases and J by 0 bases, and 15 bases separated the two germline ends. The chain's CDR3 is CATSDPQSASSYNEQFF. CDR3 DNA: TGTGCCACCAGTGACCCCCAGAGCGCGAGCTCCTACAATGAGCAGTTCTTC.

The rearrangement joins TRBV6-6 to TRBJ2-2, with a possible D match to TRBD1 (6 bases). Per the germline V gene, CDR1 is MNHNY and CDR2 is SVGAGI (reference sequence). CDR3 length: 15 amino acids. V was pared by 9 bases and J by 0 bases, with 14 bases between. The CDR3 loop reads CASDYGQTNTGELFF. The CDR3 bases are TGTGCCAGTGATTACGGACAGACGAACACCGGGGAGCTGTTTTTT.

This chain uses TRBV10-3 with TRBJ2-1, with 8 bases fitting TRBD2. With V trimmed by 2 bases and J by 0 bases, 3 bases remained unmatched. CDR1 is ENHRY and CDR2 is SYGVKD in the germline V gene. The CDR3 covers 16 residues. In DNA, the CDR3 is TGTGCCATCAGTGAGACTAGCGGAAGCTCCTACAATGAGCAGTTCTTC. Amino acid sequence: CAISETSGSSYNEQFF.

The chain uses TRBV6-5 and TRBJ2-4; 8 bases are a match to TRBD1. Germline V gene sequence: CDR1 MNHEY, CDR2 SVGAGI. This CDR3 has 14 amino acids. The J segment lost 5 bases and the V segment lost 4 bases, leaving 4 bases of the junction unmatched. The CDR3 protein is CASSFTGGQNIQYF. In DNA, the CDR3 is TGTGCCAGCAGTTTTACAGGGGGTCAAAACATTCAGTACTTC.

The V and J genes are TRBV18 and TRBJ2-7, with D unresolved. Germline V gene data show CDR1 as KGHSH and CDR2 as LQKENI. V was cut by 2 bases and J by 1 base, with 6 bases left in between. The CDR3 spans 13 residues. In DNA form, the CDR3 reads TGTGCCAGCTCACCAACTACTTCCTACGAGCAGTACTTC. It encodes CASSPTTSYEQYF.

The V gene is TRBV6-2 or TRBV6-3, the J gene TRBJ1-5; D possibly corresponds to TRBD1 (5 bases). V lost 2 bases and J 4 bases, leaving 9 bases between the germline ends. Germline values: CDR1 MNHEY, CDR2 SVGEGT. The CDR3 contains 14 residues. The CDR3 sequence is CASSYTGLNQPQHF. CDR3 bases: TGTGCCAGCAGTTACACAGGCTTAAATCAGCCCCAGCATTTT.

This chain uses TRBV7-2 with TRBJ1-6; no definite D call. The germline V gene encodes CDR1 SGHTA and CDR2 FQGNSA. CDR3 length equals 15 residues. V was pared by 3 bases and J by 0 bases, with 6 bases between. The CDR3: CASSLAPSYNSPLHF. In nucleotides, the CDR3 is TGTGCCAGCAGCTTGGCTCCCTCCTATAATTCACCCCTCCACTTT.